Given below is one T cell receptor beta chain in context. Germline CDR1 reads SEHNR; CDR2 reads FQNEAQ (reference sequence). CDR3 length equals 15 residues. Trimming took 2 bases from V and 4 from J, leaving 14 bases between them. This entry belongs to a study of shared clonotypes between healthy human individuals. Generated by immunoSEQ multiplex PCR, the TCRdb table keeps only in-frame clones and is missing some. The data contain about 1.5 million clones, about 98% of them singletons. V gene TRBV7-9 combines with J gene TRBJ2-5; tentative D call: TRBD2 (5 bases). The receptor was derived from a man between 25 and 39 years old in good health. The sequenced sample consisted of naive CD4+ T cells sorted from blood. Subset described: CD45RA+ positively selected. CDR3 DNA sequence: TGTGCCAGCAGCTTACCGATTAGTGGGAGAGAGACCCAGTACTTC. Protein product: CASSLPISGRETQYF.